These 7 T cell receptor beta chains were all obtained from the same sample, sequenced in a study of T cell repertoires in cytomegalovirus infection. TCRdb reprocessed the reads with MiXCR, giving one entry per CDR3 protein. This table has around 270,000 distinct CDR3 sequences, approximately 9.2% appearing once. The sequencing sample was made of PBMCs. The receptors derive from a human donor in good health (CMV status not recorded). Some clones in this sample may be carry-over from other donors' samples.

This clonotype was detected ten times or more. The chain employs TRBV7-2 and TRBJ2-7, with D perhaps TRBD1 (5 bases). From germline, CDR1 is SGHTA and CDR2 FQGNSA. The CDR3 sequence is 14 residues long. Deletions cut 4 bases from V and 2 bases from J, with 12 bases between. CDR3 sequence: CASSSNRPPYEQYF. CDR3 nucleotides: TGTGCCAGCAGCTCGAACAGGCCCCCCTACGAGCAGTACTTC.

This clonotype was seen a handful of times. The chain employs TRBV6-2 or TRBV6-3 and TRBJ2-3, with a tentative D call TRBD2 (5 bases). The germline V gene encodes CDR1 MNHEY and CDR2 SVGEGT. The V and J ends lost 4 bases and 6 bases respectively, with 11 bases between them. This CDR3 spans 13 amino acids. The chain's CDR3 is CASSSQASDTQYF. In nucleotides, the CDR3 is TGTGCCAGCAGTTCCCAAGCTAGCGATACGCAGTATTTT.

There are many counts of this clonotype. The chain links TRBV30 to TRBJ2-7, with D hard to call. Germline CDR1 reads GTSNPN; CDR2 reads SVGIG (reference sequence). Trimming stripped 5 bases from V and 1 base from J, with 15 bases between. The CDR3 spans 14 residues. This CDR3 is CAWSPLGLSYEQYF. In DNA form, the CDR3 reads TGTGCCTGGTCCCCCCTAGGGCTGTCCTACGAGCAGTACTTC. Full variable domain (remainder filled in from reference TRBV30 and TRBJ2-7): SQTIHQWPATLVQPVGSPLSLECTVEGTSNPNLYWYRQAAGRGLQLLFYSVGIGQISSEVPQNLSASRPQDRQFILSSKKLLLSDSGFYLCAWSPLGLSYEQYFGPGTRLTVT.

This clonotype was seen many times. The genes are TRBV11-2 and TRBJ2-7; 10 bases line up with TRBD1. V shed 4 bases and J 1 base; nucleotides not matched to a gene: 4. The CDR3 is made up of 15 amino acids. Germline lookup yields CDR1 SGHAT and CDR2 FQNNGV. The CDR3 nucleotides are TGTGCCAGCAGCTCGTGGACAGGGGGATCCTACGAGCAGTACTTC. Amino acids: CASSSWTGGSYEQYF.

For the CDR3, the DNA is TGCGCCAGCAGCCAAGGGGACAGGCCTAATGAAAAACTGTTTTTT. Translated, it gives CASSQGDRPNEKLFF. This rearrangement joins TRBV4-1 to TRBJ1-4; 8 nucleotides match TRBD1. The CDR3 spans 15 residues. V lost 1 base, J lost 3 bases, and 1 base stayed unmatched. Germline CDR1 MGHRA, CDR2 YSYEKL.

This clonotype was picked up many times. The chain employs TRBV10-3 and TRBJ2-1; no reliable D call. The CDR3 covers 12 residues. The germline V and J ends were trimmed by 4 bases and 9 bases, with 10 bases remaining between them. The germline V gene has CDR1 ENHRY and CDR2 SYGVKD. CDR3 nucleotide sequence: TGTGCCATCAGTGGTGGTAGCACTGAGCAGTTCTTC. It translates to CAISGGSTEQFF.

This clonotype came up a few times. V gene TRBV19 combines with J gene TRBJ1-5, with TRBD1 as a possible D gene (5 bases). The CDR3 consists of 15 residues. Germline V gene lookup returns CDR1 LNHDA and CDR2 SQIVND (reference sequence). Deletions cut 6 bases from V and 1 base from J, with 13 bases between. The CDR3 DNA follows: TGTGCCAGTAGGATGGGGGGAATCAGCAATCAGCCCCAGCATTTT. Residues: CASRMGGISNQPQHF.